This note documents a single T cell receptor (beta chain) sequence. This sample was taken from a study of CD8 T cells in Susac syndrome. The germline V and J ends were trimmed by 0 bases and 0 bases, with 9 bases remaining between them. CDR1 is MGHRA, CDR2 YSYEKL, per germline. This CDR3 region has 16 residues. An amount of RNA that ranged from 0.5 to 1 ug was reverse transcribed with random hexamers. Using its own MiXCR run on the immunoSEQ multiplex PCR reads, TCRdb lists one record per CDR3 protein. This sample yields 100,000 to 150,000 distinct CDR3 sequences, of which around 95% are seen a single time; around 0.087% belongs to the top ten.

The sequencing input was CD4+ T cells from PBMCs. This TCR came from a human donor in good health. The V and J genes are TRBV4-1 and TRBJ1-5; D remains ambiguous. The CDR3 DNA follows: TGCGCCAGCAGCCAAGATCTAGGGAATAGCAATCAGCCCCAGCATTTT. It specifies CASSQDLGNSNQPQHF.